In this sample, the clone carrying this TCR beta chain turned up many times. As yet, its antigen is unknown. With 6 bases removed from V and 2 bases from J, the gap between germline ends came to 17 bases. The length of the CDR3 is 16 residues. CDR1 and CDR2 from the germline V gene are SEHNR and FQNEAQ (reference sequence). The data originate from a study of regulatory T cells in long-lasting Graves disease. CDR3 regions were amplified by Arm-PCR using iRepertoire HTBI primers to build TCR beta libraries. TCRdb passed the multiplex PCR reads through MiXCR, listing each CDR3 protein once. Here the sample spans roughly 360,000 distinct CDR3 sequences, about an eighth being singletons. Whole-study results and caveats: TCR diversity in persistent Graves' patients was below that of newly diagnosed ones. With 2,500 to 3,500 shared public clonotypes, persistent patients exceeded new patients, who shared approximately 880.

The time point is: newly diagnosed GD, antithyroid drugs for less than 3 months. There was RNA extracted from PBMCs, and the TCR library was made from it. This sample also belongs to another study, concerning T cells in Graves' hyperthyroidism and ophthalmopathy. That study adds: In the first-round RT-PCR of the TCR CDR3, the HTBI primer set was used. Among thyroid clonotypes expanded above 0.001, most also appeared in blood.

V gene TRBV7-9 combines with J gene TRBJ1-5; D not resolved. Material: peripheral blood mononuclear cells (PBMCs), obtained at new diagnosis, from a patient treated with antithyroid drugs. The TCR comes from a woman aged 18-29 years with Graves disease. The CDR3 DNA sequence: TGTGCCAGCAGTATGACCCCGGGAGGCGGCAATCAGCCCCAGCATTTT. As protein: CASSMTPGGGNQPQHF.